The 20 T cell receptor beta chains reported below all come from one sample, sequenced in a study of blood T cell repertoires in COVID-19. Measured with immunoSEQ multiplex PCR; TCRdb has only the in-frame clones, and not every one. Altogether a few hundred thousand clones are present, over 80% being singletons, with the ten largest covering around 8.9%. Sequencing was done on a sample of PBMCs or T cells enriched from blood (not recorded which). The receptors here all came from a woman aged 18-35 years who had recovered from COVID-19.

V usage is TRBV9 and J usage is TRBJ1-2; D possibly corresponds to TRBD1 (6 bases). Germline V gene data show CDR1 as SGDLS and CDR2 as YYNGEE. The CDR3 has 16 amino acids. Trimming took 10 bases from V and 3 from J, leaving 25 bases between them. The CDR3 loop reads CARRGQEGGEDYGYTF. As DNA, the CDR3 is TGTGCCCGCCGCGGGCAGGAAGGGGGGGAAGACTATGGCTACACCTTC.

This clone was picked up a small number of times. The chain carries TRBV5-1 and TRBJ2-7; D is ambiguous. The CDR3 length is 13 residues. Trimming shortened V by 0 bases and J by 0 bases, and 4 bases separated the two germline ends. Germline assignment: CDR1 SGHRS and CDR2 YFSETQ. The CDR3 loop reads CASSLVSSYEQYF. DNA of the CDR3: TGCGCCAGCAGCTTGGTCAGCTCCTACGAGCAGTACTTC.

V gene TRBV4-1 combines with J gene TRBJ1-2, with 7 bases matching TRBD1. Trimming at V came to 4 bases and at J to 7 bases, leaving 9 bases not matched to a gene. Germline V CDR1 and CDR2: MGHRA, YSYEKL. The CDR3 runs to 14 residues. The CDR3 bases are TGCGCCAGCAGCCTCACCGACAGGGAGGCTGGCTACACCTTC. Encoded protein: CASSLTDREAGYTF.

The chain has TRBV10-3 and TRBJ2-5, with TRBD2 identical over 12 bases. With 6 bases clipped from V and 3 bases from J, the junction kept 8 bases outside the gene matches. CDR3 length equals 16 residues. Germline lookup yields CDR1 ENHRY and CDR2 SYGVKD. Here the CDR3 reads CAISPTSGSGEETQYF. CDR3 DNA sequence: TGTGCCATCAGCCCGACTAGCGGGAGTGGAGAAGAGACCCAGTACTTC.

The chain combines TRBV15 with TRBJ1-1; no reliable D call. CDR1 is LNHNV and CDR2 is YYDKDF in the germline V gene (reference sequence). The germline V and J ends were trimmed by 0 bases and 8 bases, with 10 bases remaining between them. This CDR3 comprises 13 residues. In DNA, the CDR3 is TGTGCCACCAGCAGAGATAGAGGGAGCGAAGCTTTCTTT. Translated: CATSRDRGSEAFF.

This clone came up once. The rearrangement uses TRBV6-5 and TRBJ2-2, with a possible D match to TRBD1 (5 bases). Trimming stripped 6 bases from V and 4 bases from J, with 12 bases between. Germline V gene sequence: CDR1 MNHEY, CDR2 SVGAGI. There are 14 residues in the CDR3. In DNA form, the CDR3 reads TGTGCCAGCAGCGCTCTGCAGGGCACCGGGGAGCTGTTTTTT. It codes for CASSALQGTGELFF.

This chain connects TRBV7-2 to TRBJ2-3; D is unclear. Germline V gene data show CDR1 as SGHTA and CDR2 as FQGNSA. CDR3 length equals 16 residues. V lost 1 base and J lost 5, with 16 bases in between. CDR3 sequence reads: CASSLELEVPGDTQYF. Here the CDR3 DNA reads TGTGCCAGCAGCTTAGAGTTAGAAGTTCCCGGAGATACGCAGTATTTT.

The rearrangement links TRBV3-1 (or the pseudogene TRBV3-2) to TRBJ2-2, with no clear D. The germline V gene has CDR1 LGHDT and CDR2 YNNKEL (reference sequence). This CDR3 spans 14 amino acids. Trimming cost V 3 bases and J 0 bases, with 5 bases left between them. The DNA of the CDR3 is TGTGCCAGCAGCCAGGAGCCGAACACCGGGGAGCTGTTTTTT. Encoded protein: CASSQEPNTGELFF.

The DNA of the CDR3 is TGTGCCAGCAGTGGCCGGGACAGACTTAACTATGGCTACACCTTC. This sequence encodes CASSGRDRLNYGYTF. The chain combines TRBV2 with TRBJ1-2; TRBD1 matches 7 bases. CDR1 and CDR2 from the germline V gene are SNHLY and FYNNEI. There are 15 residues in the CDR3. Unmatched junction bases numbered 6, after V lost 4 bases and J lost 1 base.

With regard to this clone: At one of its ends the junction is not consistent with the germline gene, which may arise from a read error. The gene calls are TRBV6-1 and TRBJ2-7, with 9 bases fitting TRBD2. Germline V gene sequence: CDR1 MNHNS, CDR2 SASEGT. This CDR3 has 15 residues. CDR3 sequence: CASREVAGVSYEQYF. The DNA of the CDR3 is TGTGCCAGCAGGGAAGTAGCGGGAGTATCCTACGAGCAGTACTTC.

The chain links TRBV7-2 to TRBJ1-6; 8 bases agree with TRBD1. Germline V lookup: CDR1 SGHTA, CDR2 FQGNSA. Losses at the gene ends were 3 bases for V and 7 bases for J; bases not matched to a gene: 2. This CDR3 region has 14 residues. CDR3 sequence reads: CASSFRQGNSPLHF. CDR3 bases: TGTGCCAGCAGCTTCCGACAGGGGAATTCACCCCTCCACTTT.

The chain is built from TRBV6-2 or TRBV6-3 and TRBJ2-7, with D perhaps TRBD2 (5 bases). V gave up 2 bases and J gave up 1 base, with 12 bases separating them. There are 15 residues in the CDR3. Per germline, CDR1 MNHEY and CDR2 SVGEGT. The CDR3 protein is CASSYTPGISYEQYF. The CDR3 coding sequence is TGTGCCAGCAGTTACACCCCCGGGATTTCCTACGAGCAGTACTTC.

The chain has TRBV6-5 and TRBJ2-7; D call uncertain. The CDR3 has 14 amino acids. V lost 8 bases, J lost 7 bases, and 21 bases lay in between. CDR1 MNHEY and CDR2 SVGAGI come from the germline V gene. DNA for the CDR3: TGTGCCAGCCACCGACTCGACCTCACTAAAGAGCAGTACTTC. The encoded protein is CASHRLDLTKEQYF.

V gene TRBV7-9 combines with J gene TRBJ1-1; D gene uncertain. Looked up from germline, CDR1 is SEHNR and CDR2 is FQNEAQ (reference sequence). The CDR3 loop spans 15 amino acids. With 5 bases removed from V and 4 bases from J, the gap between germline ends came to 17 bases. For the CDR3, the DNA is TGTGCCAGCAGCGAGGTAGGACTTACCCCCACTGAAGCTTTCTTT. Amino acids: CASSEVGLTPTEAFF.

The V call is TRBV7-8, the J call TRBJ1-4; 7 bases agree with TRBD1. The CDR3 runs 14 residues. Per germline, CDR1 SGHVS and CDR2 FQNEAQ. After removal of 5 bases from V and 4 bases from J, the junction contained 4 bases not matched to a gene. CDR3 loop: CASSLRDSNEKLFF. CDR3 bases: TGTGCCAGCAGCCTCCGGGACAGTAATGAAAAACTGTTTTTT.

V is TRBV15 and J is TRBJ2-7; weak D call: TRBD2 (5 bases). This CDR3 spans 17 amino acids. Germline V gene sequence: CDR1 LNHNV, CDR2 YYDKDF (reference sequence). V was pared by 0 bases and J by 6 bases, with 21 bases between. CDR3 sequence: CATSRDGLSRVPPEQYF. The CDR3 DNA sequence: TGTGCCACCAGCAGAGATGGTTTGTCGCGGGTACCCCCCGAGCAGTACTTC. Looking up the rest from reference TRBV15 and TRBJ2-7 gives the full variable domain: DAMVIQNPRYQVTQFGKPVTLSCSQTLNHNVMYWYQQKSSQAPKLLFHYYDKDFNNEADTPDNFQSRRPNTSFCFLDIRSPGLGDTAMYLCATSRDGLSRVPPEQYFGPGTRLTVT.

The rearrangement links TRBV2 to TRBJ2-5; 9 nucleotides agree with TRBD1. V gave up 8 bases and J gave up 4 bases; unmatched junction bases: 11. CDR3 length: 15 residues. The V gene's germline CDR1 is SNHLY and CDR2 FYNNEI. CDR3 coding DNA: TGTGCCAGCCGGGATTCACAGGGGGCCCGAGAGACCCAGTACTTC. Amino acid sequence: CASRDSQGARETQYF.

The chain carries TRBV5-1 and TRBJ2-3; TRBD1 might be the D (6 bases). The CDR3 spans 14 residues. The V end lost 2 bases, the J end lost 1 base, and 8 bases lay between the germline ends. CDR1 and CDR2 from the germline V gene are SGHRS and YFSETQ. The CDR3 protein is CASSLRQGTDTQYF. For the CDR3, the DNA is TGCGCCAGCAGCTTAAGACAGGGCACAGATACGCAGTATTTT.

The chain recombines TRBV6-2 or TRBV6-3 with TRBJ2-1; 8 nucleotides agree with TRBD1. The V gene's germline CDR1 is MNHEY and CDR2 SVGEGT. The CDR3 has 15 amino acids. The junction had 10 bases not matched to a gene; V was cut back by 3 bases and J by 9 bases. DNA of the CDR3: TGTGCCAGCAGTTATTCAGGGGGCGGCTTGAGTGAGCAGTTCTTC. It codes for CASSYSGGGLSEQFF.

The chain links TRBV2 to TRBJ1-1; D might be TRBD1 (5 bases). CDR1 is SNHLY, CDR2 FYNNEI, per germline. The ends were cut back, 4 bases at V and 1 base at J, with 16 bases in the middle. CDR3 size: 16 residues. The CDR3 coding sequence is TGTGCCAGCAGTGGCCCTCTGGGGCGTACGAACACTGAAGCTTTCTTT. Translating it yields CASSGPLGRTNTEAFF.